What follows is one TCR beta chain and its context. The antigen remains undetermined. Excluded were patients having autoimmune disease history or systemic immunosuppression. Blood sampling took place at baseline, cycle 4 day 1, and cycle 7 day 1. This sample was included in a study of OX40 agonist ivuxolimab in advanced cancers. Looking at the study overall: At 0.01 to 10 mg/kg, ivuxolimab was administered intravenously to patients every 2 weeks. Study-level findings and limits: Among T cells, CD8+ cells averaged more expanded clones than CD4+ cells.

The assay was immunoSEQ multiplex PCR, and TCRdb's table has in-frame clones only and misses some. Of 77,000 or so clones listed, 80% to 95% are singletons. This CDR3 contains 13 residues. Germline CDR1 and CDR2: SGHDN and FVKESK. With 3 bases removed from V and 1 base from J, the gap between germline ends came to 7 bases. The source is an adult with an advanced solid tumor such as melanoma, head and neck, liver or kidney cancer. V is TRBV14 and J is TRBJ2-7; maybe TRBD1 (5 bases). Material: CD4+ or CD8+ T cells sorted from blood, obtained in a trial of the OX40 agonist ivuxolimab. This CDR3 reads CASSHPGSYEQYF. The CDR3 bases are TGTGCCAGCAGCCACCCAGGGTCCTACGAGCAGTACTTC.